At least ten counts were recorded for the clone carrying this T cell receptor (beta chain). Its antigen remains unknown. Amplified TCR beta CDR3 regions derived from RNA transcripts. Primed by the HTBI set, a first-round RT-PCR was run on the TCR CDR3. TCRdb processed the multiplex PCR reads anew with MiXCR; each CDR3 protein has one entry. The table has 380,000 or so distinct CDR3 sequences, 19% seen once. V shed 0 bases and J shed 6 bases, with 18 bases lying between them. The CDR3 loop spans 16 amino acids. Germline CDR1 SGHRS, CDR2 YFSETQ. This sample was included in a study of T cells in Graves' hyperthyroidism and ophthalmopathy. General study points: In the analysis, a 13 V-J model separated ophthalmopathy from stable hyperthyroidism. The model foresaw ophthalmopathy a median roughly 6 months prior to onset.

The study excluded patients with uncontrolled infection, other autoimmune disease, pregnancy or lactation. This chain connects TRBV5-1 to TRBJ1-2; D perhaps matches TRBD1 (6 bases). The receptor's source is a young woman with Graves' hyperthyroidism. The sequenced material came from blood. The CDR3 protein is CASSLAGRTEIDGYTF. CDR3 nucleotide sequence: TGCGCCAGCAGCTTGGCCGGGAGGACAGAGATAGATGGCTACACCTTC.